The 11 T cell receptor beta chains below were found in one sample sequenced in a study of T cell responses to AZD1222 COVID-19 vaccine. Method: immunoSEQ multiplex PCR; TCRdb's copy keeps in-frame clones and lacks some. The data show about 150,000 clones, with 75% to 90% seen just once and approximately 4% held by the top ten. The specimen comprised peripheral blood, sampled on day 0 of AZD1222 vaccination. The receptors shown here come from an adult in good health.

The chain links TRBV30 to TRBJ2-3, with D perhaps matching TRBD1 or TRBD2 (5 bases each). The CDR3 has 15 amino acids. Trimming left V 2 bases short and J 5 bases short, with 17 bases between. In germline, CDR1 is GTSNPN, CDR2 SVGIG (reference sequence). The CDR3 bases are TGTGCCTGGAGTCTCCCGGGACGAAGGCGAGATACGCAGTATTTT. Protein sequence: CAWSLPGRRRDTQYF.

J is TRBJ2-1 and V is TRBV30; D may be TRBD1 (5 bases). Germline assignment: CDR1 GTSNPN and CDR2 SVGIG (reference sequence). This CDR3 has 12 amino acids. V shed 5 bases and J shed 6 bases, with 11 bases lying between them. The CDR3 protein is CAWARTINEQFF. The CDR3 bases are TGTGCCTGGGCAAGGACAATCAATGAGCAGTTCTTC.

The chain carries TRBV7-8 and TRBJ1-3; the D gene is possibly TRBD1 (5 bases). The V end lost 4 bases, the J end lost 0 bases, and 10 bases lay between the germline ends. The CDR3 contains 15 residues. Germline V gene data show CDR1 as SGHVS and CDR2 as FQNEAQ. The CDR3 DNA follows: TGTGCCAGCAGCTCATATCAGGGCTCTGGAAACACCATATATTTT. It encodes CASSSYQGSGNTIYF.

V is TRBV6-5 and J is TRBJ1-4, with D possibly being TRBD1 (6 bases). Germline V lookup: CDR1 MNHEY, CDR2 SVGAGI. This CDR3 has 14 amino acids. Trimming removed 6 bases from V and 8 bases from J, with 16 bases in between. The CDR3 sequence: CASSDRFRSEKLFF. The CDR3 DNA reads as TGTGCCAGCAGCGACAGGTTTCGGAGCGAAAAACTGTTTTTT.

This clone turned up a few times. The chain carries TRBV30 and TRBJ1-5; 7 nucleotides line up with TRBD1. J gave up 4 bases and V 2 bases, and 5 bases lay outside the gene matches. Germline-derived CDR1 and CDR2 are GTSNPN and SVGIG (reference sequence). The length of the CDR3 is 14 residues. CDR3: CAWSPGQWNQPQHF. CDR3 bases: TGTGCCTGGAGTCCGGGACAGTGGAATCAGCCCCAGCATTTT.

J is TRBJ1-1 and V is TRBV7-3; D may be TRBD1 (5 bases). The CDR3 totals 13 residues. From germline, CDR1 is SGHTA and CDR2 FQGTGA. Trimming removed 1 base from V and 3 bases from J, with 6 bases in between. The DNA for the CDR3 is TGTGCCAGCAGCTTAATAGGGGACACTGAAGCTTTCTTT. This gives the protein CASSLIGDTEAFF. Complete variable domain (other parts from reference TRBV7-3 and TRBJ1-1): GAGVSQTPSNKVTEKGKYVELRCDPISGHTALYWYRQSLGQGPEFLIYFQGTGAADDSGLPNDRFFAVRPEGSVSTLKIQRTERGDSAVYLCASSLIGDTEAFFGQGTRLTVV.

The chain links TRBV5-4 to TRBJ1-2; a possible D gene is TRBD1 (6 bases). Germline loops: CDR1 SGHNT, CDR2 YYREEE (reference sequence). The length of the CDR3 is 15 residues. V was shortened by 2 bases and J by 0 bases, with 11 bases between the two germline ends. This chain's CDR3 is CASSFQGLSNYGYTF. As DNA, the CDR3 is TGTGCCAGCAGCTTCCAGGGGCTTTCTAACTATGGCTACACCTTC.

There are a few counts of this clone. The chain links TRBV11-2 to TRBJ1-5; perhaps TRBD1 as D (5 bases). Per germline, CDR1 SGHAT and CDR2 FQNNGV. This CDR3 comprises 15 residues. The ends were cut back, 5 bases at V and 2 bases at J, with 13 bases in the middle. CDR3 DNA: TGTGCCAGCAGCCTAGGGGCACGAGGCAATCAGCCCCAGCATTTT. Translation gives CASSLGARGNQPQHF.

This chain links TRBV7-9 with TRBJ1-2; 9 bases agree with TRBD1. CDR3 length: 16 amino acids. Per germline, CDR1 SEHNR and CDR2 FQNEAQ (reference sequence). Trimming cost V 5 bases and J 3 bases; bases outside gene matches: 10. The CDR3 protein is CASSHSGTGFYYGYTF. For the CDR3, the DNA is TGTGCCAGCAGCCATTCCGGGACAGGGTTTTACTATGGCTACACCTTC.

In this sample, this clone turned up once. The V call is TRBV10-3, the J call TRBJ1-1, with TRBD1 as a possible D gene (5 bases). The CDR3 has 14 amino acids. V was pared by 4 bases and J by 3 bases, with 12 bases between. Germline V gene lookup returns CDR1 ENHRY and CDR2 SYGVKD. As DNA, the CDR3 is TGTGCCATCAGTGTCGAGGGGACGGACACTGAAGCTTTCTTT. Protein sequence: CAISVEGTDTEAFF.

The chain couples TRBV28 to TRBJ2-7; 7 bases are a match to TRBD2. After removal of 5 bases from V and 1 base from J, the junction contained 5 bases not matched to a gene. This CDR3 comprises 14 residues. CDR1 is MDHEN and CDR2 is SYDVKM in the germline V gene. CDR3 loop: CASSRAGVSYEQYF. CDR3 nucleotide sequence: TGTGCCAGCAGTCGGGCGGGGGTATCCTACGAGCAGTACTTC.